A single TCR beta chain is shown here with its context. The CDR3 has 16 amino acids. V was trimmed by 4 bases and J by 7 bases, leaving 21 bases between them. Germline V gives CDR1 SGHTS, CDR2 YDEGEE. This record comes from a study of blood T cell repertoires in COVID-19. Whole-study context: Acute and convalescent COVID-19 specimens originated in the United States, Italy and Spain.

The data were produced by immunoSEQ multiplex PCR, yet TCRdb's version contains in-frame clones alone and is incomplete. The sample consists of around 300,000 clones, around 86% of them appearing once. This clonotype was sampled from a woman aged 40 to 50 who had recovered from COVID-19. V usage is TRBV5-8 and J usage is TRBJ1-5; D perhaps matches TRBD1 (6 bases). Sequencing was done on a sample of peripheral blood. DNA of the CDR3: TGTGCCAGCAGCCCACCGCACAGGGAGGGCGAACAGCCCCAGCATTTT. Amino acid sequence: CASSPPHREGEQPQHF.